This record concerns one TCR beta chain sequence. Its antigen remains undetermined. It has no much larger one-base neighbor in the sample; base qualities were not kept. V sheds 6 bases and J sheds 9 bases, leaving 21 bases between their ends. For CDR1 and CDR2, the germline V gene (reference sequence) lists LGHDT and YNNKEL. Its CDR3 holds 15 amino acids, cysteine through phenylalanine. The only DNA kept is the CDR3, 45 bases in frame from the first base. The source of the sample is a study of Ad26.COV2.S vaccination and SARS-CoV-2 variants (dated by TCRdb to about 2021). For the wider study: Vaccine-arm donors were drawn from COV1001, a multicentre, randomized, double-blind, placebo-controlled phase I-IIa trial of Ad26.COV2.S in healthy adults. Dosing of Ad26.COV2.S was intramuscular, at either 5x10^10 or 1x10^11 viral particles, delivered as one shot or as two shots spaced 56 days apart. The specificity and breadth of SARS-CoV-2-reactive T cell receptors after Ad26.COV2.S vaccination were assessed by TCRbeta repertoire sequencing. The TCR-sequenced set comprised approximately 32 samples: around 20 Ad26.COV2.S vaccine recipients, 5 placebo recipients and 8 SARS-CoV-2 convalescent individuals. Participants in the trial were split at random into five groups of five each, receiving low-dose or high-dose Ad26.COV2.S once or twice, or else placebo on both occasions. Investigators remained blinded to trial group allocation during experiments and outcome assessment.

Reading the label with the study, this specimen's treatment or condition is: over 15 received Ad26.COV2.S at low or high dose, single or two shots; several received placebo; per-sample allocation not given. Repertoires of vaccine and placebo recipients were sequenced from samples collected on day 63 after the first injection. Cohort 1b enrolled 25 adults aged 18-55 years at a single site in Boston, USA, between 29 July and 7 August 2020. As a vaccine, Ad26.COV2.S was a replication-incompetent adenovirus type 26 vector that expressed a prefusion-stabilized SARS-CoV-2 spike protein derived from the original Wuhan strain. Study-level results and caveats: It was noted by the authors that total T cell responses may have been underestimated by the TCR breadth and depth analyses. Compared with placebo recipients, Ad26.COV2.S recipients showed higher spike-specific TCR breadth (P = 0.0014). Non-spike TCR breadth was comparable between vaccine and placebo recipients, consistent with the vaccine containing only spike. The study was not powered to compare responses between vaccine doses or regimens. After vaccination, substantial breadth of spike-specific CD8+ and CD4+ T cell responses was reported.

TCRbeta CDR3 regions were sequenced with the immunoSEQ Assay. After extraction, genomic DNA underwent amplification by bias-controlled multiplex PCR, followed by high-throughput sequencing. The original methods were these. To quantify the absolute abundance of every unique TCRbeta CDR3 region, sequences were collapsed and filtered. T cell fraction was estimated by normalizing TCRbeta template counts to usable DNA, with usable DNA measured through amplification of reference genes found in all nucleated cells. Repertoire TCRs were annotated as SARS-CoV-2-specific by exact matching of V gene, CDR3 amino acid sequence and J gene to a known reactive TCR set. The reference SARS-CoV-2 TCR set was derived from MIRA and filtered for enrichment in COVID-19-positive ImmuneCODE repertoires, a step that removed public or cross-reactive TCRs. Using the MIRA antigens, annotated TCRs were further analysed by specific ORF or by position within an ORF. Depth was the summed frequency of annotated unique rearrangements, while breadth was defined as annotated unique rearrangements over total unique productive rearrangements. Group comparisons of TCR breadth used two-sided Wilcoxon rank-sum tests. TCRdb stores this immuneACCESS table with in-frame sequences only. Part of the clones is absent; in the studies checked, under half of the shortfall reflects unresolved V genes, and no reason is known for the rest. The V and J calls and clone size come from that table; D and trimming were worked out from the DNA. This sample is represented by roughly 500,000 clones; roughly 89% of them were singletons. The top ten clones comprise 2% to 3% of the sample.

Sample: peripheral blood, taken in a trial of Ad26.COV2.S vaccine versus placebo. The rearrangement combines TRBV3-1 (or the pseudogene TRBV3-2) with TRBJ2-1; TRBD2 is perhaps the D gene, given 6 matching bases. The clonotype comes from a person aged 18 to 65 who received the Ad26.COV2.S COVID-19 vaccine or a placebo. For the CDR3, the sequence is CASSPGTGEEGEQFF. The nucleotide sequence reads as follows: TGTGCCAGCAGTCCCGGGACCGGGGAGGAAGGTGAGCAGTTCTTC.